The 24 T cell receptor beta chains below were found in one sample sequenced in a study of blood T cell repertoires in COVID-19 (TCRdb year 2020). The library came from the immunoSEQ multiplex PCR assay. Sourced from immuneACCESS, this table was stored by TCRdb with only in-frame sequences that have V and J called. A share of the clones is absent; for the studies checked, an unresolved V gene accounts for under half, and the remainder has no known explanation. The sample records about 410,000 clones, over 85% of which are singletons. The ten top clones hold about 1.8% of the sample. The sample consisted of PBMCs or T cells enriched from blood (not recorded which). The source of these receptors is a woman aged 25 to 45 who had recovered from COVID-19.

Only a few counts were recorded for this clone. This chain connects TRBV3-1 (or the pseudogene TRBV3-2) to TRBJ2-1; 14 positions match TRBD2. V shed 3 bases and J 5 bases; nucleotides not matched to a gene: 6. The CDR3 contains 17 residues. Germline V gene lookup returns CDR1 LGHDT and CDR2 YNNKEL (reference sequence). CDR3 sequence (DNA): TGTGCCAGCAGCCAGGGGACTAGCGGGAGAAGGAACAATGAGCAGTTCTTC. Its translation: CASSQGTSGRRNNEQFF.

A few counts support this clone. J is TRBJ2-7 and V is TRBV6-5; tentatively, D is TRBD2 (7 bases). CDR3 length equals 15 residues. V was clipped by 2 bases and J by 4 bases, with 15 bases between them. Germline V gene lookup returns CDR1 MNHEY and CDR2 SVGAGI. CDR3 sequence reads: CASSYNQRGQYEQYF. The CDR3 DNA follows: TGTGCCAGCAGTTACAACCAGCGGGGACAATACGAGCAGTACTTC.

V and J are TRBV18 and TRBJ1-1, with 8 bases matching TRBD1. The CDR3 is made up of 14 amino acids. CDR1 KGHSH and CDR2 LQKENI come from the germline V gene. J gave up 8 bases and V 2 bases, and 7 bases lay outside the gene matches. The DNA of the CDR3 is TGTGCCAGCTCACCAGGGGTGACAGGGGCCGAAGCTTTCTTT. Translated: CASSPGVTGAEAFF.

This rearrangement joins TRBV10-3 to TRBJ2-5, with a possible D match to TRBD2 (6 bases). Germline loops: CDR1 ENHRY, CDR2 SYGVKD. Trimming stripped 3 bases from V and 7 bases from J, with 12 bases between. CDR3 size: 13 residues. The CDR3 DNA sequence: TGTGCCATCAGTGATCGGGAGACCGGGACCCAGTACTTC. It encodes CAISDRETGTQYF.

V usage is TRBV2 and J usage is TRBJ2-1; 8 bases match TRBD2. Germline CDR1 SNHLY, CDR2 FYNNEI. The CDR3 totals 11 residues. V trimming: 11 bases; J trimming: 15 bases; junction bases outside the gene matches: 12. CDR3 in DNA: TGTGCCGGTTTGTATAGCGGGGATACGTTCTTC. It specifies CAGLYSGDTFF.

V usage is TRBV2 and J usage is TRBJ1-4; TRBD1 matches at 7 bases. The germline V gene encodes CDR1 SNHLY and CDR2 FYNNEI. The CDR3 loop spans 18 amino acids. The V segment lost 4 bases and the J segment 8 bases; nucleotides outside the gene matches: 19. The CDR3 spells CASSGGHRGSYNGEKLFF. The CDR3 bases are TGTGCCAGCAGTGGGGGGCACAGGGGATCTTATAATGGCGAAAAACTGTTTTTT.

The CDR3 reads CASSLGQGVSPLHF. The CDR3 DNA sequence: TGTGCCAGCAGCTTGGGACAGGGGGTTTCACCCCTCCACTTT. The V gene is TRBV11-1, the J gene TRBJ1-6, with TRBD1 identical over 11 bases. CDR1 is SGHAT and CDR2 is FQDESV in the germline V gene (reference sequence). The CDR3 runs to 14 residues. V lost 3 bases to trimming and J lost 9 bases; unmatched junction nucleotides: 1.

The V gene is TRBV7-6, the J gene TRBJ1-1, with 8 bases that match TRBD1. The CDR3 sequence is 13 residues long. Germline CDR1 and CDR2: SGHVS and FNYEAQ. Trimming removed 5 bases from V and 5 bases from J; junction bases left unmatched: 4. The CDR3 nucleotides are TGTGCCAGCAGCCAGGGGGCGAGGACTGAAGCTTTCTTT. This gives the protein CASSQGARTEAFF.

The chain uses TRBV3-1 (or the pseudogene TRBV3-2) and TRBJ2-7, with D maybe TRBD2 (6 bases). CDR1 LGHDT and CDR2 YNNKEL come from the germline V gene (reference sequence). This CDR3 is built from 12 residues. V lost 8 bases to trimming and J lost 3 bases, with 11 bases between them. Written as DNA, the CDR3 is TGTGCCAGCTCCCGCGGGGACTACGAGCAGTACTTC. As protein: CASSRGDYEQYF.

V gene TRBV6-2 or TRBV6-3 combines with J gene TRBJ2-7, with 9 nucleotides matching TRBD1. In germline, CDR1 is MNHEY, CDR2 SVGEGT. The ends lost 5 bases at V and 2 bases at J; junction bases unmatched: 10. The CDR3 sequence is 16 residues long. The CDR3 bases are TGTGCCAGCAGTCCGGACGGACAGGGGCCTGCCTACGAGCAGTACTTC. As protein: CASSPDGQGPAYEQYF.

The chain combines TRBV2 with TRBJ2-7; 11 bases map to TRBD2. The germline CDR1 and CDR2 sequences are SNHLY and FYNNEI. V lost 4 bases, J lost 4 bases, and 3 bases stayed unmatched. The CDR3 spans 14 residues. The CDR3 DNA is TGTGCCAGCAGTGGGACTAGCGGGCCTTACGAGCAGTACTTC. This gives the protein CASSGTSGPYEQYF. The whole variable domain, filled in from reference TRBV2 and TRBJ2-7, reads EPEVTQTPSHQVTQMGQEVILRCVPISNHLYFYWYRQILGQKVEFLVSFYNNEISEKSEIFDDQFSVERPDGSNFTLKIRSTKLEDSAMYFCASSGTSGPYEQYFGPGTRLTVT.

This chain joins TRBV13 and TRBJ1-2, with 10 bases aligning to TRBD1. Germline trimming cut 4 bases from V and 0 bases from J; bases unmatched to any gene: 8. CDR3 length equals 17 residues. Germline lookup yields CDR1 PRHDT and CDR2 FYEKMQ (reference sequence). In DNA form, the CDR3 reads TGTGCCAGCAGCTCCCGGGACAGGGGAACGACTAACTATGGCTACACCTTC. This translates into CASSSRDRGTTNYGYTF.

The J gene is TRBJ2-1, the V gene TRBV3-1 (or the pseudogene TRBV3-2); D gene uncertain. The CDR3 contains 15 residues. V was clipped by 2 bases and J by 8 bases, with 16 bases between them. Germline CDR1 LGHDT, CDR2 YNNKEL (reference sequence). CDR3 sequence reads: CASSQRSLGIHEQFF. DNA for the CDR3: TGTGCCAGCAGCCAAAGGAGTCTGGGTATCCATGAGCAGTTCTTC.

This chain connects TRBV30 to TRBJ2-7; maybe TRBD1 (6 bases). This CDR3 region has 13 residues. V shed 6 bases and J shed 0 bases, with 12 bases lying between them. Germline CDR1 and CDR2: GTSNPN and SVGIG (reference sequence). The CDR3 protein is CACHRTASYEQYF. For the CDR3, the DNA is TGTGCCTGCCATCGGACAGCCTCCTACGAGCAGTACTTC.

The V and J genes are TRBV7-9 and TRBJ2-1, with 8 nucleotides matching TRBD2. Unmatched junction bases numbered 6, after V lost 5 bases and J lost 6 bases. Germline assignment: CDR1 SEHNR and CDR2 FQNEAQ (reference sequence). The CDR3 extends over 14 amino acids. This chain's CDR3 is CASSPGGASNEQFF. The CDR3 region has the DNA TGTGCCAGCAGCCCCGGGGGGGCGAGCAATGAGCAGTTCTTC.

The chain employs TRBV5-1 and TRBJ2-2, with 10 bases lining up with TRBD1. V gave up 5 bases and J gave up 5 bases; unmatched junction bases: 6. The CDR3 length is 15 residues. The V gene's germline CDR1 is SGHRS and CDR2 YFSETQ. In nucleotides, the CDR3 is TGCGCCAGCAGTCTCCCGGGACAGGGGACCGGGGAGCTGTTTTTT. Protein: CASSLPGQGTGELFF.

J is TRBJ1-2 and V is TRBV5-6; D is possibly TRBD1 (5 bases). CDR1 is SGHDT and CDR2 is YYEEEE in the germline V gene. CDR3 length equals 12 residues. With 4 bases removed from V and 8 bases from J, the gap between germline ends came to 12 bases. This chain's CDR3 is CASSPNGQGYTF. In DNA form, the CDR3 reads TGTGCCAGCAGCCCGAACGGACAAGGCTACACCTTC.

J is TRBJ1-2 and V is TRBV30; a weak D match, TRBD1 (5 bases). In germline, CDR1 is GTSNPN, CDR2 SVGIG (reference sequence). Trimming cost V 3 bases and J 1 base, with 15 bases left between them. The CDR3 is made up of 15 amino acids. In nucleotides, the CDR3 is TGTGCCTGGAGCCGTGACAGCTCCATTAACTATGGCTACACCTTC. Translating gives CAWSRDSSINYGYTF. Together with reference TRBV30 and TRBJ1-2, the CDR3 gives the full variable domain: SQTIHQWPATLVQPVGSPLSLECTVEGTSNPNLYWYRQAAGRGLQLLFYSVGIGQISSEVPQNLSASRPQDRQFILSSKKLLLSDSGFYLCAWSRDSSINYGYTFGSGTRLTVV.

This clone showed up just a few times. V gene TRBV10-1 combines with J gene TRBJ2-7, with TRBD1 matching over 8 bases. J was trimmed by 3 bases and V by 5 bases; bases with no gene match: 3. Germline CDR1 and CDR2: WNHNN and SYGVQD (reference sequence). CDR3 length: 13 residues. CDR3 loop: CASSPDRDYEQYF. Here the CDR3 DNA reads TGCGCCAGCAGTCCGGACAGGGACTACGAGCAGTACTTC.

CDR3 in amino acids: CASRPDRDNSPLHF. DNA for the CDR3: TGTGCCAGTAGACCTGACAGGGATAATTCACCCCTCCACTTT. The rearrangement links TRBV19 to TRBJ1-6; 7 positions match TRBD1. The CDR3 is 14 amino acids. Germline V lookup: CDR1 LNHDA, CDR2 SQIVND (reference sequence). The trim removed 6 bases at V and 5 bases at J, leaving 4 bases unmatched.

V is TRBV21-1 and J is TRBJ1-1. TRBV21-1 is marked as a pseudogene. This CDR3 has 16 amino acids. In DNA, the CDR3 is TGTGCCAGCAATCGCCCGTTGACTGGGAGGAACACTGAAGCTTTCTTT. It yields the protein CASNRPLTGRNTEAFF.

The chain joins TRBV9 to TRBJ2-3; 12 positions match TRBD2. V lost 4 bases to trimming and J lost 5 bases; unmatched junction nucleotides: 8. Germline V gives CDR1 SGDLS, CDR2 YYNGEE. The length of the CDR3 is 16 residues. In nucleotides, the CDR3 is TGTGCCAGCAGCCACCCTAGCGGGAGGGCCGGAGATACGCAGTATTTT. It is translated as CASSHPSGRAGDTQYF.

V usage is TRBV18 and J usage is TRBJ2-2; D is possibly TRBD2 (5 bases). Germline V gene lookup returns CDR1 KGHSH and CDR2 LQKENI. V was pared by 8 bases and J by 5 bases, with 15 bases between. The length of the CDR3 is 14 residues. The CDR3 loop is CASHRSGRTGELFF. CDR3 coding DNA: TGTGCCAGCCATCGGAGCGGACGGACCGGGGAGCTGTTTTTT. The variable domain in full, completed from reference TRBV18 and TRBJ2-2, reads NAGVMQNPRHLVRRRGQEARLRCSPMKGHSHVYWYRQLPEEGLKFMVYLQKENIIDESGMPKERFSAEFPKEGPSILRIQQVVRGDSAAYFCASHRSGRTGELFFGEGSRLTVL.

This chain links TRBV11-2 with TRBJ1-2; D is uncertain. There are 18 residues in the CDR3. Germline values: CDR1 SGHAT, CDR2 FQNNGV. Trimming removed 4 bases from V and 3 bases from J, with 24 bases in between. DNA of the CDR3: TGTGCCAGCAGCTCCCTACAACCCAGGCTGCTGGGAGACTATGGCTACACCTTC. Protein: CASSSLQPRLLGDYGYTF.